This TCR beta chain was sequenced for a study of cytomegalovirus exposure and HLA in healthy donors. Overall study: Falling in the Caucasian-associated ancestry cluster were 81% of 398 genotyped donors. Broader study findings: CMV serostatus was the only recorded immune exposure for donors.

In its sample, this clone was seen many times. As yet, its antigen is unknown. The CDR3 contains 14 residues. CDR1 and CDR2 from the germline V gene are LGHNA and YSLEER. Trimming removed 2 bases at V and 6 bases at J, with 12 bases between. PCR used 60 Vbeta primers and 13 Jbeta primers. TCRdb's copy holds only in-frame clones and misses some; the assay was immunoSEQ multiplex PCR. The sample has 150,000 to 200,000 clones; 60% to 80% are singletons. The sequenced sample consisted of PBMCs. The sequence was obtained from a man aged 45-65 years in good health and CMV-seropositive. The chain carries TRBV4-3 and TRBJ2-3; TRBD2 might be the D (6 bases). CDR3 amino acids: CASSQTVADDTQYF. CDR3 DNA: TGCGCCAGCAGCCAAACGGTAGCGGACGATACGCAGTATTTT.